This TCR beta chain was sequenced for a study of neurological immune-mediated disorders. Study-wide findings and caveats: The authors found no clinical or MRI feature associated with the multiple sclerosis repertoire cluster. No CDR3 amino acid sequences were shared by expanded clones across subjects, suggesting private repertoires in all groups.

TCRdb passed the 5' RACE reads through MiXCR, listing each CDR3 protein once. The sample shows approximately 41,000 distinct CDR3 sequences, 2% to 3% of them seen only once. This clonotype came up once. Its antigen is not known. Trimming took off 2 bases at V and 0 bases at J, with 21 bases between the two ends. The CDR3 runs to 19 residues. The V gene's germline CDR1 is MNHEY and CDR2 SVGAGI. The chain is built from TRBV6-5 and TRBJ2-3; D might be TRBD2 (6 bases). The origin of this receptor is a man younger than 40 with multiple sclerosis. The sample was PBMCs. CDR3 sequence (DNA): TGTGCCAGCAGTTACGGCTCGGGGGTCTTACGAACTAGCACAGATACGCAGTATTTT. It encodes CASSYGSGVLRTSTDTQYF.